This TCR beta chain was profiled in a study of blood T cell repertoires in COVID-19. Study-wide context: The United States, Italy and Spain provided the acute and convalescent COVID-19 samples. PBMCs, B-cell-depleted T cells, or T cells provided the cDNA or gDNA that made up the material.

Authors' methods: Counts of nucleated cells, estimated from reference gene primer amplification, were obtained. Some clones are missing from TCRdb's copy, which holds only in-frame ones; the method was immunoSEQ multiplex PCR. V and J calls and clone size come straight from that table; D and trimming were deduced from the DNA. This table has some 220,000 clones, over 70% appearing once. Germline V lookup: CDR1 LGHDT, CDR2 YNNKEL (reference sequence). V was pared by 2 bases and J by 0 bases, with 5 bases of the junction left unmatched. The CDR3 contains 16 residues. The origin of this receptor is a woman aged 70-85 years with acute or convalescent COVID-19. V is TRBV3-1 (or the pseudogene TRBV3-2) and J is TRBJ2-7, with 9 bases identical to TRBD2. What was sequenced was peripheral blood. CDR3 DNA: TGTGCCAGCAGCCAATGGGCGGGGGGGAGCTCCTACGAGCAGTACTTC. This translates into CASSQWAGGSSYEQYF.